This T cell receptor (beta chain) was recorded in a study of T cells after yellow fever vaccination. General observations from the study: Abundant contaminating clonotypes from the bulk population could appear in FACS-sorted repertoires.

TCRdb ran MiXCR on the 5' RACE reads and lists one entry per CDR3 protein. This sample has some 120,000 distinct CDR3 sequences, with 8.4% found just once. V was clipped by 3 bases and J by 1 base, with 11 bases between them. The germline gives CDR1 SGHVS, CDR2 FNYEAQ. The CDR3 extends over 15 amino acids. Of note for this clonotype: Its antigen is still unknown.

V usage is TRBV7-6 and J usage is TRBJ2-3, with D perhaps TRBD1 (5 bases). This sample comprised CD8+ T cells sorted from PBMCs, obtained 45 days after the yellow fever booster vaccination. This TCR derives from a man aged 25 to 40 who received the YFV17D yellow fever vaccine. In DNA, the CDR3 is TGTGCCAGCAGCTTTTGGGGCAGGGGCACAGATACGCAGTATTTT. Encoded protein: CASSFWGRGTDTQYF.